Listed below are T cell receptor beta chains from one sample, sequenced in a study of beta chain features in type 1 diabetes. The repertoire was sequenced with immunoSEQ multiplex PCR; TCRdb's copy has only in-frame clones and lacks some. Of 160,000 or so clones listed, approximately 9.1% are singletons. Sequencing used central memory CD4+ T cells from blood. These receptors originate from a woman aged 18-30 years in good health. The CDR3 runs from the conserved cysteine through the conserved F or W. Fields, in order: J gene, clone size, D gene, V gene, CDR3 DNA, CDR3 protein. A D gene is named only where the DNA matches it firmly. Rows may omit the clone size; those that give it use once, few, many or a size class.

J: TRBJ1-1
size: few
D: -
V: TRBV7-3
DNA: TGTGCCAGCAGTCCGACATTGAACACTGAAGCTTTCTTT
CDR3: CASSPTLNTEAFF

J: TRBJ1-1
size: -
D: -
V: TRBV30
DNA: TGTGCCTGGAGTAAGCGCGGGGCGGGGGGCACTGAAGCTTTCTTT
CDR3: CAWSKRGAGGTEAFF

J: TRBJ1-2
size: -
D: TRBD1
V: TRBV7-2
DNA: TGTGCCAGCAGCCCCGCAGGGGGCAACTATGGCTACACCTTC
CDR3: CASSPAGGNYGYTF

J: TRBJ1-1
size: few
D: TRBD1
V: TRBV29-1
DNA: TGCAGCGCCCGGGACAGTTCGAACACTGAAGCTTTCTTT
CDR3: CSARDSSNTEAFF

J: TRBJ2-3
size: few
D: TRBD1
V: TRBV6-5
DNA: TGTGCCAGCAGACGGGGACAGGCCACCACAGATACGCAGTATTTT
CDR3: CASRRGQATTDTQYF

J: TRBJ1-2
size: few
D: -
V: TRBV5-1
DNA: TGCGCCAGCAGCTCGGGGGGCGCGACCTATGGCTACACCTTC
CDR3: CASSSGGATYGYTF

J: TRBJ2-1
size: few
D: TRBD2
V: TRBV11-3
DNA: TGTGCCAGCAGCTTTACGGGACTAGCCCTAGAGGAGCAGTTCTTC
CDR3: CASSFTGLALEEQFF

J: TRBJ2-5
size: -
D: -
V: TRBV7-9
DNA: TGTGCCAGCAGCTCTGAGGCGGGAACGGAGAAGGACGCCCAGTACTTC
CDR3: CASSSEAGTEKDAQYF

J: TRBJ2-7
size: -
D: -
V: TRBV11-3
DNA: TGTGCCAGCAGCTTAGCATTTCAGGGGTCCTACGAGCAGTACTTC
CDR3: CASSLAFQGSYEQYF

J: TRBJ1-4
size: few
D: -
V: TRBV30
DNA: TGTGCCTGGAGTGGCCTTGTGGACTGGGGTGAAAAACTGTTTTTT
CDR3: CAWSGLVDWGEKLFF

J: TRBJ1-2
size: few
D: TRBD1
V: TRBV5-1
DNA: TGCGCCAGCAGCTTGGGACAGGGGAGAGGCTACACCTTC
CDR3: CASSLGQGRGYTF

J: TRBJ1-1
size: few
D: -
V: TRBV11-2
DNA: TGTGCCAGCAGCTTAGGACAGACTTTTACCATGAACACTGAAGCTTTCTTT
CDR3: CASSLGQTFTMNTEAFF

J: TRBJ1-2
size: few
D: TRBD1
V: TRBV19
DNA: TGTGCCAGCTCAGGGACAGCCCATGGCTACACCTTC
CDR3: CASSGTAHGYTF

J: TRBJ1-1
size: few
D: -
V: TRBV30
DNA: TGTGCCTGGAGTGGGGAGGCAGGCACTGAAGCTTTCTTT
CDR3: CAWSGEAGTEAFF

J: TRBJ2-7
size: -
D: TRBD1
V: TRBV5-1
DNA: TGCGCCAGCAGCGTAGGGGGACAGAACTACGAGCAGTACTTC
CDR3: CASSVGGQNYEQYF

J: TRBJ1-1
size: few
D: TRBD1
V: TRBV2
DNA: TGTGCCAGCAGTGAACAGGGGGTCGGATTGACTGAAGCTTTCTTT
CDR3: CASSEQGVGLTEAFF

J: TRBJ2-5
size: few
D: TRBD1
V: TRBV29-1
DNA: TGCAGCGTTGAAAGGACAGGTCGAGAGACCCAGTACTTC
CDR3: CSVERTGRETQYF

J: TRBJ2-2
size: few
D: TRBD1
V: TRBV10-3
DNA: TGTGCCATCAGAGGGACAGGGGACACCGGGGAGCTGTTTTTT
CDR3: CAIRGTGDTGELFF

J: TRBJ1-3
size: few
D: -
V: TRBV6-5
DNA: TGTGCCAGCGGGGGGACGGTCTCTGGAAACACCATATATTTT
CDR3: CASGGTVSGNTIYF

J: TRBJ1-2
size: -
D: TRBD1
V: TRBV4-1
DNA: TGCGCCAGCAGCCAAGACCCAAGCAGACAGGGGTATGGCTACACCTTC
CDR3: CASSQDPSRQGYGYTF

J: TRBJ2-1
size: -
D: TRBD1
V: TRBV5-1
DNA: TGCGCCAGCAGCTTGGTTCCGGGACAGACCTACAATGAGCAGTTCTTC
CDR3: CASSLVPGQTYNEQFF

J: TRBJ2-2
size: few
D: -
V: TRBV9
DNA: TGTGCCAGCAGCGTAGCCACTTTCACCGGGGAGCTGTTTTTT
CDR3: CASSVATFTGELFF

J: TRBJ2-1
size: many
D: TRBD2
V: TRBV5-1
DNA: TGCGCCAGCAGCGGGGATAGCGGGGGAACCTACAATGAGCAGTTCTTC
CDR3: CASSGDSGGTYNEQFF

J: TRBJ2-3
size: few
D: TRBD1
V: TRBV10-2
DNA: TGCGCCAGCAGTGACCGGGACAGATCAGATACGCAGTATTTT
CDR3: CASSDRDRSDTQYF

J: TRBJ2-5
size: -
D: -
V: TRBV4-1
DNA: TGCGCCAGCAGCCAGATCCGGACGGACTCGCAAGAGACCCAGTACTTC
CDR3: CASSQIRTDSQETQYF

J: TRBJ2-5
size: -
D: -
V: TRBV18
DNA: TGTGCCAGCTCACGGGCAGGGGCGATTGCCTTCCAAGAGACCCAGTACTTC
CDR3: CASSRAGAIAFQETQYF

J: TRBJ2-3
size: few
D: -
V: TRBV15
DNA: TGTGCCACCAGCAGAGATTTTTCCCGAGGAACAGATACGCAGTATTTT
CDR3: CATSRDFSRGTDTQYF

J: TRBJ2-3
size: few
D: -
V: TRBV7-9
DNA: TGTGCCAGCAGCCAAAGTAGGGGCCGGCCGGATATGCAGTATTTT
CDR3: CASSQSRGRPDMQYF

J: TRBJ1-2
size: -
D: TRBD1
V: TRBV19
DNA: TGTGCCAGTAGCCGACAGGGGGAAGACTATGGCTACACCTTC
CDR3: CASSRQGEDYGYTF

J: TRBJ2-7
size: -
D: -
V: TRBV5-4
DNA: TGTGCCAGCAGCTTATTCCGGCAGGGGGGTTCCTACGAGCAGTACTTC
CDR3: CASSLFRQGGSYEQYF

J: TRBJ2-5
size: few
D: TRBD2
V: TRBV4-2
DNA: TGTGCCAGCAGCCGGGGAGCGGGGGGACTTCAAGAGACCCAGTACTTC
CDR3: CASSRGAGGLQETQYF

J: TRBJ2-2
size: few
D: -
V: TRBV7-6
DNA: TGTGCCAGCAGCTCATTGAGCACCGGGGAGCTGTTTTTT
CDR3: CASSSLSTGELFF

J: TRBJ1-1
size: few
D: TRBD1
V: TRBV6-5
DNA: TGTGCCAGCAGTTCGGGACAGTGGAACACTGAAGCTTTCTTT
CDR3: CASSSGQWNTEAFF

J: TRBJ2-7
size: -
D: -
V: TRBV6-6
DNA: TGTGCCAGCAGAAGGGACTCTAGCTCCTACGAGCAGTACTTC
CDR3: CASRRDSSSYEQYF

J: TRBJ2-3
size: few
D: -
V: TRBV6-1
DNA: TGTGCCAGCAGTGTTGGGCAGCGCACAGATACGCAGTATTTT
CDR3: CASSVGQRTDTQYF

J: TRBJ2-7
size: few
D: TRBD2
V: TRBV18
DNA: TGTGCCAGCTCAACGGGGGGGAGCTCCTACGAGCAGTACTTC
CDR3: CASSTGGSSYEQYF

J: TRBJ2-7
size: -
D: TRBD1
V: TRBV30
DNA: TGTGCCTGGAGTAGGGACAGCTACGAGCAGTACTTC
CDR3: CAWSRDSYEQYF

J: TRBJ1-3
size: -
D: -
V: TRBV5-1
DNA: TGCGCCAGCAAGCCGACAGCGAGCTCTGGAAACACCATATATTTT
CDR3: CASKPTASSGNTIYF

J: TRBJ2-1
size: -
D: TRBD2
V: TRBV7-9
DNA: TGTGCCAGCAGCCCGGGACTAGCGGTCAATGAGCAGTTCTTC
CDR3: CASSPGLAVNEQFF

J: TRBJ1-2
size: -
D: -
V: TRBV6-6
DNA: TGTGCCAGCACCCAGGGGAGTCTAGGGAACTACACCTTC
CDR3: CASTQGSLGNYTF

J: TRBJ1-1
size: -
D: -
V: TRBV18
DNA: TGTGCCAGCTCCAGAGGGGGGGAGAACACTGAAGCTTTCTTT
CDR3: CASSRGGENTEAFF

J: TRBJ1-4
size: many
D: TRBD1
V: TRBV28
DNA: TGTGCCAGCAGCAACAGGGGGCTTAATGAAAAACTGTTTTTT
CDR3: CASSNRGLNEKLFF